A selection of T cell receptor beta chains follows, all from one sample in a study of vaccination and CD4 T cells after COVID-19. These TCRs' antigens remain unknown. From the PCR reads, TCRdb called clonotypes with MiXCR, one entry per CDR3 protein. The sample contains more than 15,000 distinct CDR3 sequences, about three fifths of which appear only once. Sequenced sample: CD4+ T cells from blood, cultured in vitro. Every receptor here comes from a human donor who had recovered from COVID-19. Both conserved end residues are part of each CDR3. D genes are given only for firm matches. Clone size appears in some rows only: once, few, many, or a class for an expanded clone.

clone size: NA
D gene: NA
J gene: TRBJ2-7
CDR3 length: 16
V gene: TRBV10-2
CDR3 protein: CASSDPGVGDPYEQYF
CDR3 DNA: TGCGCCAGCAGTGACCCCGGGGTAGGGGATCCCTACGAGCAGTACTTC

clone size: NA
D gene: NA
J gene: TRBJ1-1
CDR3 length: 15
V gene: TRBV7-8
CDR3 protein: CASSLGATENTEAFF
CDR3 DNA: TGTGCCAGCAGCTTGGGGGCAACAGAGAACACTGAAGCTTTCTTT

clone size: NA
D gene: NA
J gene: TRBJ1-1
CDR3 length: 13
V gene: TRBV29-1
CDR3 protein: CSVELREGTEAFF
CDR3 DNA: TGCAGCGTTGAACTCAGGGAGGGAACTGAAGCTTTCTTT

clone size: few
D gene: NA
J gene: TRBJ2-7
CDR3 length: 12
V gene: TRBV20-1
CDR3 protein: CSAEGFSYEQYF
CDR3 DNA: TGCAGTGCTGAGGGGTTCTCCTACGAGCAGTACTTC

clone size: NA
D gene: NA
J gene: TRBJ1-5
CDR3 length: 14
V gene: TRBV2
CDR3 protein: CASSERETGQPQHF
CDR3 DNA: TGTGCCAGCAGTGAGCGGGAGACGGGTCAGCCCCAGCATTTT

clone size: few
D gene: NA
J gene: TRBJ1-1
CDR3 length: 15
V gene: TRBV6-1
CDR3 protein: CASSIEQEPNTEAFF
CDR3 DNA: TGTGCCAGCAGTATCGAACAGGAGCCGAACACTGAAGCTTTCTTT

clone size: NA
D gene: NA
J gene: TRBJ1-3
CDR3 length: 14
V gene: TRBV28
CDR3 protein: CASVWGVSGNTIYF
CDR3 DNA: TGTGCCAGCGTTTGGGGGGTCTCTGGAAACACCATATATTTT

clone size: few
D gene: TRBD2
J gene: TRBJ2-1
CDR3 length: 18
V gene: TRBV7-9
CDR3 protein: CASSGLETGGASYNEQFF
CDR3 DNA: TGTGCCAGCAGCGGGTTAGAAACGGGAGGGGCGTCCTACAATGAGCAGTTCTTC

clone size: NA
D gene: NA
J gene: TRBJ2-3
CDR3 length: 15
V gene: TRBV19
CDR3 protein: CASKLGGTSTDTQYF
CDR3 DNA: TGTGCCTCCAAACTGGGCGGAACTAGCACAGATACGCAGTATTTT

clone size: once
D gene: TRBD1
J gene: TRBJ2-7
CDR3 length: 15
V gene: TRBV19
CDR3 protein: CASSQQGAAPQEQYF
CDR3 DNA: TGTGCCAGTAGCCAACAGGGGGCCGCCCCGCAAGAGCAGTACTTC

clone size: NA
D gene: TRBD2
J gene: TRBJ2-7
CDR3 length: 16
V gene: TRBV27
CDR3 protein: CASSTLGEGQSHEQYF
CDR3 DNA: TGTGCCAGCAGCACGTTGGGGGAGGGTCAATCCCACGAGCAGTACTTC

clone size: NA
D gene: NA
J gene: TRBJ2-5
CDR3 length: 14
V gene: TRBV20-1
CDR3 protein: CSARAGNGEGTQYF
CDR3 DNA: TGCAGTGCTAGAGCAGGGAACGGTGAGGGGACCCAGTACTTC

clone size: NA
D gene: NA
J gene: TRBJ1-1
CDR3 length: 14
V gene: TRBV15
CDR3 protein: CATSSLGVDTEAFF
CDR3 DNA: TGTGCCACCAGCAGTCTAGGGGTCGACACTGAAGCTTTCTTT

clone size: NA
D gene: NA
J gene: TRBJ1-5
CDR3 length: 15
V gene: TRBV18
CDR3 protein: CASSPGGGGNQPQHF
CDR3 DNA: TGTGCCAGCTCACCAGGCGGGGGCGGCAATCAGCCCCAGCATTTT

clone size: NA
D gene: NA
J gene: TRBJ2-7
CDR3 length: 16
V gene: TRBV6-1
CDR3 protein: CASSLNRVPGGSEQYF
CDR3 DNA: TGTGCCAGCAGCCTCAACAGGGTTCCCGGGGGGAGCGAGCAGTACTTC

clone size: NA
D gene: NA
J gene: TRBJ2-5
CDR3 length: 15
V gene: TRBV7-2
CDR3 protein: CASSLAMWVQETQYF
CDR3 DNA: TGTGCCAGCAGCTTAGCAATGTGGGTCCAAGAGACCCAGTACTTC

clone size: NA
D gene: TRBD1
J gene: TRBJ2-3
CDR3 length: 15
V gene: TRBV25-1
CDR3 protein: CASSFGQGYTDTQYF
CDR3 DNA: TGTGCCAGCAGTTTCGGACAGGGATACACAGATACGCAGTATTTT

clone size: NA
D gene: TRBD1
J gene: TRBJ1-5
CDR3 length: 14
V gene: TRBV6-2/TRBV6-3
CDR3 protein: CASTTGQGRQPQHF
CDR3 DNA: TGTGCCAGCACCACAGGACAGGGAAGACAGCCCCAGCATTTT

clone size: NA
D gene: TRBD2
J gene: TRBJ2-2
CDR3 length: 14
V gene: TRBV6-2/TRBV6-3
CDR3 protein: CASSYSGGTGELFF
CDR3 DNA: TGTGCCAGCAGTTACTCGGGGGGGACCGGGGAGCTGTTTTTT

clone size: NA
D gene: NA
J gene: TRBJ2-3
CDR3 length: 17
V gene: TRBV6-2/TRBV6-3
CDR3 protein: CASSYRGAGGSTDTQYF
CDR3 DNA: TGTGCCAGCAGTTACAGGGGGGCAGGCGGGAGCACAGATACGCAGTATTTT

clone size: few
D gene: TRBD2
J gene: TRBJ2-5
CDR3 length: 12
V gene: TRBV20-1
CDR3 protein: CSAPGLAETQYF
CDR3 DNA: TGCAGTGCACCTGGACTAGCGGAGACCCAGTACTTC

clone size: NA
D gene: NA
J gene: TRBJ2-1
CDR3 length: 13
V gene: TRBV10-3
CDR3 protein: CAISVARDDEQFF
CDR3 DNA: TGTGCCATCAGTGTTGCCAGGGATGATGAGCAGTTCTTC

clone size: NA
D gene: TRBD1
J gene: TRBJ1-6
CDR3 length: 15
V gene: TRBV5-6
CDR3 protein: CASSLRDSYNSPLHF
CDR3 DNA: TGTGCCAGCAGCCTAAGGGACAGCTATAATTCACCCCTCCACTTT

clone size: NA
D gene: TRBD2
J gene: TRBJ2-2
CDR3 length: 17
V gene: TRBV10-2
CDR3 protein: CASSGGTSGRYTGELFF
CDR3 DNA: TGCGCCAGCAGTGGCGGAACTAGCGGGAGGTACACCGGGGAGCTGTTTTTT

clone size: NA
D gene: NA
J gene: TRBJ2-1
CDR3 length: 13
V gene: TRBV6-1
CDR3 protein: CASSVLQRYEQFF
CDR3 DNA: TGTGCCAGCAGTGTCCTCCAGCGCTATGAGCAGTTCTTC

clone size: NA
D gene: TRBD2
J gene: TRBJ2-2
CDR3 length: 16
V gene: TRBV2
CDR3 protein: CASKLLAGGPTGELFF
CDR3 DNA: TGTGCCAGCAAGCTTCTAGCGGGAGGTCCCACCGGGGAGCTGTTTTTT

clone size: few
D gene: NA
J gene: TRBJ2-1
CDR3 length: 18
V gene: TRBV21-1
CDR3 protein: CASSNAKSGAVSYNEQFF
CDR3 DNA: TGTGCCAGCAGCAATGCAAAGTCAGGGGCGGTTTCCTACAATGAGCAGTTCTTC

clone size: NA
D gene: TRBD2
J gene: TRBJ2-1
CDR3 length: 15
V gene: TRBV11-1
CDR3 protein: CASSLVGLAGGEQFF
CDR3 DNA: TGTGCCAGCAGCTTAGTGGGGCTAGCGGGAGGGGAGCAGTTCTTC

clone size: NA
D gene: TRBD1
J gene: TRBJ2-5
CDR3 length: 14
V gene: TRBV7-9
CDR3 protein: CASSPGTGEETQYF
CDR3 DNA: TGTGCCAGCAGCCCGGGGACAGGGGAAGAGACCCAGTACTTC

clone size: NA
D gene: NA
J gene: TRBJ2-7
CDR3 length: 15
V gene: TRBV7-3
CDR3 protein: CASGGGRTVSYEQYF
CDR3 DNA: TGTGCCAGCGGGGGGGGAAGGACAGTGTCCTACGAGCAGTACTTC

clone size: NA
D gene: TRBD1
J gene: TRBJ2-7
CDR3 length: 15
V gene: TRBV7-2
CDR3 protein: CASSLAPGTAYEQYF
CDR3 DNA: TGTGCCAGCAGCTTAGCCCCCGGGACAGCCTACGAGCAGTACTTC

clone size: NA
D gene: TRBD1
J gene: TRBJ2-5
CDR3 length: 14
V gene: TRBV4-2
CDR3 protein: CASSQGQVQETQYF
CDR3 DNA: TGTGCCAGCAGCCAGGGACAGGTCCAAGAGACCCAGTACTTC

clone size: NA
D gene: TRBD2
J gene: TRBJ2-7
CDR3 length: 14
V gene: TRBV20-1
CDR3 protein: CSARTSGRSYEQYF
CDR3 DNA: TGCAGTGCTAGAACTAGCGGGCGATCCTACGAGCAGTACTTC

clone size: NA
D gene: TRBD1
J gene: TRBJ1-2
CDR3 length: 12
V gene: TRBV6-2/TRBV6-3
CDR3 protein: CASRPDRAGYTF
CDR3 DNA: TGTGCCAGCAGGCCCGACAGGGCCGGCTACACCTTC

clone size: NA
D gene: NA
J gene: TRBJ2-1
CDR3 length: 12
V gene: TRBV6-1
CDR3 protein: CATTTGHNEQFF
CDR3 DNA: TGTGCCACGACCACCGGCCACAATGAGCAGTTCTTC

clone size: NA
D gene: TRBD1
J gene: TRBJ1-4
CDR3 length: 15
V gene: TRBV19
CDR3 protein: CASSIWTGVNEKLFF
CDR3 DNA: TGTGCCAGTAGTATCTGGACAGGAGTTAATGAAAAACTGTTTTTT

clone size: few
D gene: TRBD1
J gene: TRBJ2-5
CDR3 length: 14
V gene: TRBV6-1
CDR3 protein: CASSEGTGTKTQYF
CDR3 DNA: TGTGCCAGCAGTGAGGGGACAGGGACTAAGACCCAGTACTTC

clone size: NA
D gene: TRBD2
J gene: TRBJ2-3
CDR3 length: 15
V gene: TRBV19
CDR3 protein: CASSKLAGGTDTQYF
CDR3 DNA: TGTGCCAGTAGCAAACTAGCGGGAGGAACAGATACGCAGTATTTT

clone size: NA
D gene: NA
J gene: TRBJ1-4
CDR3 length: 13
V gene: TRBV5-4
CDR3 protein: CASSLETPGKLFF
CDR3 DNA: TGTGCCAGCAGCTTGGAGACACCTGGAAAACTGTTTTTT

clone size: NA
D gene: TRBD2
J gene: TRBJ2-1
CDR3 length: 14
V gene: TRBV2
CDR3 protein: CASSEKTSSNEQFF
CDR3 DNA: TGTGCCAGCAGTGAAAAGACTAGCAGCAATGAGCAGTTCTTC

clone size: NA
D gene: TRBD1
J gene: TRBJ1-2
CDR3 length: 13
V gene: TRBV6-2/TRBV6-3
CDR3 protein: CASSITGVHGYTF
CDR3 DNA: TGTGCCAGCAGCATTACAGGGGTCCATGGCTACACCTTC

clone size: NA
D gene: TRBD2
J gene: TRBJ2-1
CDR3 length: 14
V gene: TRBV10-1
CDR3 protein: CASSAGGRGGEQFF
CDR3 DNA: TGCGCCAGCTCAGCGGGAGGCCGGGGGGGCGAGCAGTTCTTC

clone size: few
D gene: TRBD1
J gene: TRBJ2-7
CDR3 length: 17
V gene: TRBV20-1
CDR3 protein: CSARDLLGTGSSYEQYF
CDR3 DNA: TGCAGTGCTAGAGATCTTCTGGGGACAGGTAGCTCCTACGAGCAGTACTTC

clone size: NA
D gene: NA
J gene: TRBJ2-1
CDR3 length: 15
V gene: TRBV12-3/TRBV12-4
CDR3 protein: CASSPRDGFQNEQFF
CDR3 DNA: TGTGCCAGCAGCCCCAGGGATGGGTTCCAAAATGAGCAGTTCTTC

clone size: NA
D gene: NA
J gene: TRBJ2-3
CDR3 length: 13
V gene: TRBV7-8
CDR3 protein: CASRSTGTDTQYF
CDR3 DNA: TGTGCCAGCAGAAGCACAGGCACAGATACGCAGTATTTT

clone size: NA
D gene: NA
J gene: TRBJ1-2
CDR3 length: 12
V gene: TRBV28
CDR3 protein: CASRNSNYGYTF
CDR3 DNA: TGTGCCAGCAGAAACAGCAACTATGGCTACACCTTC

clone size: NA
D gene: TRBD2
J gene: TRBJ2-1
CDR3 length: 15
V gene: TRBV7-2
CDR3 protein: CASSVQSGGYNEQFF
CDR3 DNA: TGTGCCAGCAGCGTCCAGTCGGGAGGGTACAATGAGCAGTTCTTC

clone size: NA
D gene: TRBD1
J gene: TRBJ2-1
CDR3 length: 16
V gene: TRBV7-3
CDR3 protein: CASSYLPGQGNNEQFF
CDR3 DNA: TGTGCCAGCAGCTACCTTCCGGGACAGGGGAACAATGAGCAGTTCTTC

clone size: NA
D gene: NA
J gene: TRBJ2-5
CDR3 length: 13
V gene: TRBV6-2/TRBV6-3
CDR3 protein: CASSYSKRETQYF
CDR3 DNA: TGTGCCAGCAGTTACTCGAAACGGGAGACCCAGTACTTC

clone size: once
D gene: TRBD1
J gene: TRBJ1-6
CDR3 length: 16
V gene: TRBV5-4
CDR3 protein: CASSLEGDRINSPLHF
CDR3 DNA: TGTGCCAGCAGCTTGGAGGGGGACAGAATTAATTCACCCCTCCACTTT